Described below is a single TCR beta chain sequence and its context. Its cognate antigen is unknown. Only in-frame clones appear in the TCRdb table, and some are missing; sequencing was by immunoSEQ multiplex PCR. The profile shows roughly 1,500,000 clones, around 98% of them singletons. The record originates from a study of shared clonotypes between healthy human individuals. Study as a whole: Researchers drew samples from two women and a few men aged 18 to 49. The study's findings and limits: The study generally estimated greater richness for naive than memory subsets. Sorted-subset samples were not fully sequenced, rarefaction indicated.

Memory CD4+ cells were the fraction left after CD45RA+ naive selection. Trimming left V 7 bases short and J 0 bases short, with 11 bases between. CDR3 size: 14 residues. Looked up from germline, CDR1 is SNHLY and CDR2 is FYNNEI. Sequences were obtained from naive CD4+ T cells sorted from blood. Noted subset: CD45RA+ positively selected. J is TRBJ2-3 and V is TRBV2; no clear D gene. The sequence was collected from a man aged 25 to 45 in good health. CDR3 coding DNA: TGTGCCAGCATGCAAGGCGTTAGCACAGATACGCAGTATTTT. Its translation is CASMQGVSTDTQYF.